This TCR beta chain was obtained from a study of PD-1 blockade in classical Hodgkin lymphoma. General study points: Newly diagnosed patients had baseline TCR diversity that was reportedly lower than that of healthy donors. Later analyses included only patients treated at least 1 year post-ASCT.

Relapse was seen in all patients after autologous stem cell transplantation, and brentuximab vedotin exposure was variable. Method: immunoSEQ multiplex PCR; TCRdb's copy keeps in-frame clones and lacks some. Counted here are under 25,000 clones, approximately 84% occurring once; the ten biggest clones make up roughly 6.4%. Regarding this clone: Its specificity is unknown.

The V gene's germline CDR1 is LNHDA and CDR2 SQIVND (reference sequence). Trimming removed 4 bases from V and 5 bases from J; junction bases left unmatched: 17. The length of the CDR3 is 18 residues. The sample was peripheral blood mononuclear cells (PBMCs), taken at baseline. The sequence was collected from a human donor with classical Hodgkin lymphoma. The genes are TRBV19 and TRBJ2-1; 7 bases align to TRBD2. The CDR3 bases are TGTGCCAGTAGTACCAGAGGGGATCCGGGACGGGGGGACAATGAGCAGTTCTTC. Translated, it gives CASSTRGDPGRGDNEQFF.